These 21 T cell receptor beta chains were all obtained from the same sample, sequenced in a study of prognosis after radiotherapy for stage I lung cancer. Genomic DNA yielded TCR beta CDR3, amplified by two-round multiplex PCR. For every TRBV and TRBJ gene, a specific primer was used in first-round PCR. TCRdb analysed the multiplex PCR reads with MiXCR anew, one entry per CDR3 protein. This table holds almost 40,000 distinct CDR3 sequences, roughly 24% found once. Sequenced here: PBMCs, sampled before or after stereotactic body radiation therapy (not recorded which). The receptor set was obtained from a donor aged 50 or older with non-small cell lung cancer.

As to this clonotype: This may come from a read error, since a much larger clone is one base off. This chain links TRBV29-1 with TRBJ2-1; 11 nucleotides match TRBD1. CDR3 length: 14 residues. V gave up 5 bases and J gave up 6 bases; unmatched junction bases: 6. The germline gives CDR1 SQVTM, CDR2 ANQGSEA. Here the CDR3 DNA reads TGCAGCGTTCTTTTCGGGACAGGGGGCAATGAGCAGTTCTTC. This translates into CSVLFGTGGNEQFF.

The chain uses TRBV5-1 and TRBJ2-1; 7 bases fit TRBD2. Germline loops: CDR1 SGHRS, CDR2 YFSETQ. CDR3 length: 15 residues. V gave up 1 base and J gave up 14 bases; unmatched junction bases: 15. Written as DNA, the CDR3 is TGCGCCAGCAGCTTGATAGCGGGCGAGGGTGGGGAGAAGTTCTTC. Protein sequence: CASSLIAGEGGEKFF.

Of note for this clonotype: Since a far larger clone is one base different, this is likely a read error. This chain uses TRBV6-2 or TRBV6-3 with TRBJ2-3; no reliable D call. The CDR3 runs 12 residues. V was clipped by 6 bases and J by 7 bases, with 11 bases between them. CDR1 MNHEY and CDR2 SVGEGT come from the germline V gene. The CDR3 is CASRDPLNTQYF. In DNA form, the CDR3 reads TGTGCCAGCAGAGACCCTCTAAATACGCAGTATTTT.

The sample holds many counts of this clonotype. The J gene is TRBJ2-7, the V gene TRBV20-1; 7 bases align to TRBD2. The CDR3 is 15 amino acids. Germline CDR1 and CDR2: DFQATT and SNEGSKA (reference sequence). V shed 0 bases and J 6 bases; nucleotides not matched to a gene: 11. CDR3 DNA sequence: TGCAGTGCTAGAGATACTGGGCTGGGGACTACCGAGCAGTACTTC. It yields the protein CSARDTGLGTTEQYF.

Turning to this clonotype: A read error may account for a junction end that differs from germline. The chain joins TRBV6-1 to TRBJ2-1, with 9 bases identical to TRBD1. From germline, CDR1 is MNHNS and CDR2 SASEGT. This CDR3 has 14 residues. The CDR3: CASSGTGCLNEQSF. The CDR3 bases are TGTGCCAGCAGCGGGACAGGGTGCTTGAATGAGCAGTCCTTC.

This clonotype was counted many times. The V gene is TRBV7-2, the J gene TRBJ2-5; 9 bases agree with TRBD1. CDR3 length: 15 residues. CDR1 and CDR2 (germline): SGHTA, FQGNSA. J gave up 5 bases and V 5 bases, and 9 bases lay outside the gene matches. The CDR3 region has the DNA TGTGCCAGCAGCCCAACAGGGGGCGCGGGGGAGACCCAGTACTTC. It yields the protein CASSPTGGAGETQYF.

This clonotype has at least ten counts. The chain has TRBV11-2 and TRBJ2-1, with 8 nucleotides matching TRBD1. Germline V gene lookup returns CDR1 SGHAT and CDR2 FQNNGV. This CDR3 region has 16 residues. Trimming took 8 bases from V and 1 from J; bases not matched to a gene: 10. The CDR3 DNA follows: TGTGCCAGCCGAAATACCGACAGGGGTTCCTACAATGAGCAGTTCTTC. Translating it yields CASRNTDRGSYNEQFF.

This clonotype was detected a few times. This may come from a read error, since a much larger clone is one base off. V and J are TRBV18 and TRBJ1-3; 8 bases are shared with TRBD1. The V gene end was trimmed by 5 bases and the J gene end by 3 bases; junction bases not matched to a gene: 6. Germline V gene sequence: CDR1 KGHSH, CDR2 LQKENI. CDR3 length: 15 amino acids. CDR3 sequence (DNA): TGTGCCAGCTCAACTGACAGGGGCTTTGGAAACACCATATATTTT. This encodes CASSTDRGFGNTIYF.

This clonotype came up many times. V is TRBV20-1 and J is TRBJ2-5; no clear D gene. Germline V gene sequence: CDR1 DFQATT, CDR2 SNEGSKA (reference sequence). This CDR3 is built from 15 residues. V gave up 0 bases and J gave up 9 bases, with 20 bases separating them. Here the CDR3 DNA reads TGCAGTGCTAGAGATCTCGGTTCCAGCACGGTGTCCCAGTACTTC. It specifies CSARDLGSSTVSQYF.

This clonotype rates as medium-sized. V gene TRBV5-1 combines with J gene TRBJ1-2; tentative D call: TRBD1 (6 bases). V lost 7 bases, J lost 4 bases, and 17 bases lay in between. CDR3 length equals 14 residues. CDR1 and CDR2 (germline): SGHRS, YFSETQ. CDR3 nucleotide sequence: TGCGCCAGCTCCGACAGGCCTCAGTTCTATGGCTACACCTTC. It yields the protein CASSDRPQFYGYTF.

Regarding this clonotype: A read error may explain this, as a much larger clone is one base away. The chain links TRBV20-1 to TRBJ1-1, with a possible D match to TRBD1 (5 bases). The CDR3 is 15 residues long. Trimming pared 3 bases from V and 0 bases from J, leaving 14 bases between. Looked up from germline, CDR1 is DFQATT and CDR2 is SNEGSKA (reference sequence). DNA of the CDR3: TGCAGTGCTAGGGGGTGGGGGTGGATGAACACTGAAGCTTTCTTT. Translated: CSARGWGWMNTEAFF.

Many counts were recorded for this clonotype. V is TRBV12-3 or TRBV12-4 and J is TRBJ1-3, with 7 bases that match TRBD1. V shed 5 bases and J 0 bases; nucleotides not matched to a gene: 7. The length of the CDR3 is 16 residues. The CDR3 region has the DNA TGTGCCAGCAGTGGGACAGTTACGAGCTCTGGAAACACCATATATTTT. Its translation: CASSGTVTSSGNTIYF.

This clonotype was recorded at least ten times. CDR3 bases: TGTGCCAGCAGTGGTGGTAGACAGAGCAATCAGCCCCAGCATTTT. Translated: CASSGGRQSNQPQHF. The V and J genes are TRBV2 and TRBJ1-5; D perhaps matches TRBD1 (5 bases). Trimming shortened V by 4 bases and J by 1 base, and 11 bases separated the two germline ends. The germline V gene encodes CDR1 SNHLY and CDR2 FYNNEI. There are 15 residues in the CDR3. The full variable domain, with the rest looked up from reference TRBV2 and TRBJ1-5, is EPEVTQTPSHQVTQMGQEVILRCVPISNHLYFYWYRQILGQKVEFLVSFYNNEISEKSEIFDDQFSVERPDGSNFTLKIRSTKLEDSAMYFCASSGGRQSNQPQHFGDGTRLSIL.

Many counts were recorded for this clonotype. The CDR3 is CASSPSRDRLEKLFF. CDR3 bases: TGTGCCAGCTCACCATCCCGGGACAGGTTAGAGAAACTGTTTTTT. This chain joins TRBV18 and TRBJ1-4; 8 bases are shared with TRBD1. Germline CDR1 reads KGHSH; CDR2 reads LQKENI. The CDR3 spans 15 residues. J gave up 11 bases and V 2 bases, and 10 bases lay outside the gene matches. Based on the CDR3 plus reference TRBV18 and TRBJ1-4, the full variable domain is NAGVMQNPRHLVRRRGQEARLRCSPMKGHSHVYWYRQLPEEGLKFMVYLQKENIIDESGMPKERFSAEFPKEGPSILRIQQVVRGDSAAYFCASSPSRDRLEKLFFGSGTQLSVL.

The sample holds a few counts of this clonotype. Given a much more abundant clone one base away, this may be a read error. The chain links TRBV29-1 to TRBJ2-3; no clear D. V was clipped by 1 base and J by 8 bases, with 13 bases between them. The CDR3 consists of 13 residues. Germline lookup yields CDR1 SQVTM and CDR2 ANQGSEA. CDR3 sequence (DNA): TGCAGCGTTGAAGGCCCCACGGAATCTACGCAGTATTTT. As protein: CSVEGPTESTQYF.

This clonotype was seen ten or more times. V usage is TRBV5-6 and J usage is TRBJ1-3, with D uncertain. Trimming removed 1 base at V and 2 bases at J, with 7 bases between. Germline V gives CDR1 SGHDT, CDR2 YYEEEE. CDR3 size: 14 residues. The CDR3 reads CASSLFQTGNTIYF. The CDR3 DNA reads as TGTGCCAGCAGCTTGTTTCAAACTGGAAACACCATATATTTT.

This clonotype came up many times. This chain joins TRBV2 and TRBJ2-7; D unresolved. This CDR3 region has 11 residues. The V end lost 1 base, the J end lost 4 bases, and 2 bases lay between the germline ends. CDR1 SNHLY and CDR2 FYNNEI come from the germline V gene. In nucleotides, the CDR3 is TGTGCCAGCAGTGAAGTATACGAGCAGTACTTC. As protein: CASSEVYEQYF.

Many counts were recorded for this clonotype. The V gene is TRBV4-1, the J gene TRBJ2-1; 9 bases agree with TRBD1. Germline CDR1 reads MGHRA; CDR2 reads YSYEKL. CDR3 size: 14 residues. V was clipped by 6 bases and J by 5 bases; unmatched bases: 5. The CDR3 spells CASRLRQGDNEQFF. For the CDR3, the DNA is TGCGCCAGCAGGTTGCGACAGGGGGACAATGAGCAGTTCTTC.

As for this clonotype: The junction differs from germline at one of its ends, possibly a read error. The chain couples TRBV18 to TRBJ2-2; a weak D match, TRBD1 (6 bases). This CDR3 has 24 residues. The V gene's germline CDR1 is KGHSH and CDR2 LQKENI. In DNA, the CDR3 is TGTGCCAGCTCGCCACAGGGTTGGCGTCCGGACCCAACACTAAGACGAACGAACACCGGGGAGCTGTTTTTT. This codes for CASSPQGWRPDPTLRRTNTGELFF.

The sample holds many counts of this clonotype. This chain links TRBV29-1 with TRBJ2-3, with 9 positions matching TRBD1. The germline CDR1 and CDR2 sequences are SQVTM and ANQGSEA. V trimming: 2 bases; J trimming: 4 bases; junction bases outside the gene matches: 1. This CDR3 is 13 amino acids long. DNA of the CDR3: TGCAGCGTTGAAACAGGGGGCGCAGATACGCAGTATTTT. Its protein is CSVETGGADTQYF.

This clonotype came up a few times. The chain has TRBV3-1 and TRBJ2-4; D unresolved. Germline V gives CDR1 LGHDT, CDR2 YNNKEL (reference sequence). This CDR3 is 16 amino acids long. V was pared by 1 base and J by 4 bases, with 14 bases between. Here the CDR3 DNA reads TGTGCCAGCAGCCAAGGGTCATCCCCGAGGAAAAACATTCAGTACTTC. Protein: CASSQGSSPRKNIQYF.